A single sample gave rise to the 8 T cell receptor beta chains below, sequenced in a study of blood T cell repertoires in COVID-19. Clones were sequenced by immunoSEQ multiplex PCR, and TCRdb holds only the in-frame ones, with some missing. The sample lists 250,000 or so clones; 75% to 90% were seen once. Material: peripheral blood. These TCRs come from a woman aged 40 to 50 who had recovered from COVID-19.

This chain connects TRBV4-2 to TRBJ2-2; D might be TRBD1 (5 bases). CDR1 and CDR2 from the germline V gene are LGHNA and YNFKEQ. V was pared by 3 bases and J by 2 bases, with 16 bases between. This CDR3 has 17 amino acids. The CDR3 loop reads CASSQIKTVLNTGELFF. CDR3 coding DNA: TGTGCCAGCAGCCAGATTAAGACAGTGCTAAACACCGGGGAGCTGTTTTTT.

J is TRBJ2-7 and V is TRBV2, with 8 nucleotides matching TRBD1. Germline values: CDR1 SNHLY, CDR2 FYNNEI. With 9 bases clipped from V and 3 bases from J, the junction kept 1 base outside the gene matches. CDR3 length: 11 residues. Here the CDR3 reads CASGQGYEQYF. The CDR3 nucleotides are TGTGCCAGTGGACAGGGCTACGAGCAGTACTTC.

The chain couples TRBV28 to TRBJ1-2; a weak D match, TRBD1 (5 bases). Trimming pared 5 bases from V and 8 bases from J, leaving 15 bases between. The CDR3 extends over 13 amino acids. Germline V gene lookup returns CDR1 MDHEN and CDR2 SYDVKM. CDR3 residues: CASSPPGTWGYTF. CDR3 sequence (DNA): TGTGCCAGCAGTCCTCCAGGGACTTGGGGCTACACCTTC.

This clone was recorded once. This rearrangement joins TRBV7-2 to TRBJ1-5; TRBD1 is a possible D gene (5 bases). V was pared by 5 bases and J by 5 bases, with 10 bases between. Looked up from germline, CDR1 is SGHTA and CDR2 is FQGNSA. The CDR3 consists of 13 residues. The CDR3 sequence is CASSTQVDQPQHF. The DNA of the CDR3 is TGTGCCAGCAGCACACAGGTGGATCAGCCCCAGCATTTT.

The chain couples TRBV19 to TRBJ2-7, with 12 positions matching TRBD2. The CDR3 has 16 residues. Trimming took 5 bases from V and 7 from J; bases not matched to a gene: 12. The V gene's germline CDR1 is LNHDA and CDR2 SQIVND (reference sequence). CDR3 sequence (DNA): TGTGCCAGTAGTCCGTTGACTAGCGGGGGTTCCGGAGAGCAGTACTTC. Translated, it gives CASSPLTSGGSGEQYF.

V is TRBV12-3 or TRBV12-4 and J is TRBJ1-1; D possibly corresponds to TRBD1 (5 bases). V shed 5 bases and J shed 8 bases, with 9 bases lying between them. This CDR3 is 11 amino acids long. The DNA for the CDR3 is TGTGCCAGCAGTATGCAGGGAGAAGCTTTCTTT. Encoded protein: CASSMQGEAFF.

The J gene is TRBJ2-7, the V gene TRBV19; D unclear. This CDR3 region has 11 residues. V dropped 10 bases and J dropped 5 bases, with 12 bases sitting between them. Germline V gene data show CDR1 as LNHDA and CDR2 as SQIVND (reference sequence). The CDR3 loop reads CATRSRDEQYV. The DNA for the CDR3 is TGTGCCACCCGGAGTCGGGACGAGCAGTACGTC.

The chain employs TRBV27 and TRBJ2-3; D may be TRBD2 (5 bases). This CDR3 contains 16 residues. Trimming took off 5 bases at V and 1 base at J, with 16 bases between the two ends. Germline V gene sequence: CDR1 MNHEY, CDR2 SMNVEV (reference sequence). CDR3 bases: TGTGCCAGCAGTCTCAGCGGCACTCGTCGCACAGATACGCAGTATTTT. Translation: CASSLSGTRRTDTQYF.